This TCR beta chain was retrieved from a study of T cell changes during pregnancy in multiple sclerosis. Libraries were prepared by immunoSEQ multiplex PCR; TCRdb keeps only in-frame clonotypes and omits some of them. This repertoire shows about 98,000 clones, 92% found once; its top ten account for 2% to 3%. Germline lookup yields CDR1 SGHVS and CDR2 FQNEAQ. Trimming shortened V by 6 bases and J by 1 base, and 7 bases separated the two germline ends. The CDR3 has 14 amino acids. This sequence joins TRBV7-8 and TRBJ2-6; no definite D call. Sequences were derived from peripheral blood, sampled after pregnancy. This receptor was obtained from a female donor in good health, enrolled as a control in a pregnancy study. CDR3 nucleotide sequence: TGTGCCAGCAGGAAAACTTCTGGGGCCAACGTCCTGACTTTC. Translating it yields CASRKTSGANVLTF.